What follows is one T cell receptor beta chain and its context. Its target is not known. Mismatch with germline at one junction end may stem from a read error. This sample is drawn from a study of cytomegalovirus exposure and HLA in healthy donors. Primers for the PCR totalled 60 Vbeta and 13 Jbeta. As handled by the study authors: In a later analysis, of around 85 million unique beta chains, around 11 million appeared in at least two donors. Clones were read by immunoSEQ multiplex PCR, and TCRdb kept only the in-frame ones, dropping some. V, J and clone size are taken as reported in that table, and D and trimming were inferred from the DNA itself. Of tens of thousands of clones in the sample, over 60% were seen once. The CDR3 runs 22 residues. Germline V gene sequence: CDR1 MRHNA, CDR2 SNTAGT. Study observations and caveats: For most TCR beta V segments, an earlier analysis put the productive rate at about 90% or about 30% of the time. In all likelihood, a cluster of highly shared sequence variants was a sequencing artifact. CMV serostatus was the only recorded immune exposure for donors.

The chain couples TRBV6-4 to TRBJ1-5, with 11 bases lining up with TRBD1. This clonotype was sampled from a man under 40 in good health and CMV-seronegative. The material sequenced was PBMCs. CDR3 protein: CASIDFRDRGSLSDYSNQPQHF. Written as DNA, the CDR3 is TGTGCCAGCATTGACTTCCGGGACAGGGGGTCCCTATCGGACTATAGCAATCAGCCCCAGCATTTT.